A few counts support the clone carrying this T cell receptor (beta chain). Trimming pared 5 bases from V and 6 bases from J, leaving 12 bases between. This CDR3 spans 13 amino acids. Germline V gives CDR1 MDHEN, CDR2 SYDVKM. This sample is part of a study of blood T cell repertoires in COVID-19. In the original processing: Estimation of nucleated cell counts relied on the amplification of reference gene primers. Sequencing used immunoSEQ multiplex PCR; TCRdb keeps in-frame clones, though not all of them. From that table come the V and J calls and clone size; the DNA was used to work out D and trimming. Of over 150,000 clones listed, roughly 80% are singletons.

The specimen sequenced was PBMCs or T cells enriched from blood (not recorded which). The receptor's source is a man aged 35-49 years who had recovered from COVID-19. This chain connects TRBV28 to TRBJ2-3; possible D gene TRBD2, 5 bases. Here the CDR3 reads CASSEGSGDTQYF. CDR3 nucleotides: TGTGCCAGCAGTGAAGGGAGTGGGGATACGCAGTATTTT.